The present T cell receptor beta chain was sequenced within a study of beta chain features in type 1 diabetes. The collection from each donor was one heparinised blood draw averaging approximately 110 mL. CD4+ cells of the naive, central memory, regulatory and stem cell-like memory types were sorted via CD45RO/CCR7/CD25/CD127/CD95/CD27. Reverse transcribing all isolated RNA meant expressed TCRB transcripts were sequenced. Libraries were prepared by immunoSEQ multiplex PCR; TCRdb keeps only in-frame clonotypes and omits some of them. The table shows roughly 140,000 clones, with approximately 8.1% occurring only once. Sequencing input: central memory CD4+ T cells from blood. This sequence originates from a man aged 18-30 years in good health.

CDR3 DNA: TGTGCCTGGACGCATGGTGGGCAGGGTCATCAGCCCCAGCATTTT. Its translation is CAWTHGGQGHQPQHF. The rearrangement uses TRBV30 and TRBJ1-5; perhaps TRBD1 as D (5 bases). The CDR3 is made up of 15 amino acids. Trimming took 4 bases from V and 5 from J, leaving 18 bases between them. CDR1 and CDR2 from the germline V gene are GTSNPN and SVGIG (reference sequence).